These T cell receptor beta chains were read from a single sample in a study of cytomegalovirus exposure and HLA in healthy donors. The table came from immunoSEQ multiplex PCR; TCRdb's copy has only in-frame clones and leaves some out. Here the sample spans more than 65,000 clones, 78% being singletons. Input material: PBMCs. The receptors originated from a man aged 18 to 30 in good health and CMV-seropositive. CDR3s include the opening cysteine and the closing phenylalanine or tryptophan. D genes are given only for firm matches. Some rows mark clone size as missing; the rest say once, few, many or name a class of expanded clone.

clone_size d_call j_call v_call cdr3_aa cdr3_nt
NA NA TRBJ2-7 TRBV7-8 CASSLDFSYEQYF TGTGCCAGCAGCTTAGACTTCTCCTACGAGCAGTACTTC
NA NA TRBJ2-5 TRBV27 CASSLSPEETQYF TGTGCCAGCAGTTTATCGCCGGAAGAGACCCAGTACTTC
NA NA TRBJ2-2 TRBV4-1 CASSHTQEWSGELFF TGCGCCAGCAGCCACACACAGGAGTGGTCCGGGGAGCTGTTTTTT
once TRBD2 TRBJ2-7 TRBV28 CASSLPSLTSGSYEQYF TGTGCCAGCAGTTTACCCTCCTTGACTAGCGGGTCCTACGAGCAGTACTTC
NA TRBD1 TRBJ1-1 TRBV4-1 CASSQAPDRAATEAFF TGCGCCAGCAGCCAAGCCCCAGACAGGGCGGCCACTGAAGCTTTCTTT
once NA TRBJ2-3 TRBV10-3 CAINGGGGTDTQYF TGTGCCATCAATGGAGGAGGGGGCACAGATACGCAGTATTTT
NA NA TRBJ2-1 TRBV5-1 CASSGSSEYNEQFF TGCGCCAGCAGCGGCTCTAGCGAGTACAATGAGCAGTTCTTC
NA NA TRBJ2-3 TRBV23-1 CASPCSGQSSTDTQYF TGCGCCAGCCCATGCAGCGGACAGTCCAGCACAGATACGCAGTATTTT
NA NA TRBJ2-7 TRBV2 CASRGVAYEQYF TGTGCCAGCAGGGGAGTTGCCTACGAGCAGTACTTC
NA TRBD1 TRBJ1-4 TRBV7-9 CASSRGQGSEKLFF TGTGCCAGCAGCCGGGGACAGGGCAGTGAAAAACTGTTTTTT
NA NA TRBJ1-2 TRBV13 CASSRGNNGYTF TGTGCCAGCAGTAGGGGGAATAATGGCTACACCTTC
NA NA TRBJ2-5 TRBV9 CASSAEPGSLETQYF TGTGCCAGCAGCGCCGAGCCCGGGAGTTTGGAGACCCAGTACTTC
NA NA TRBJ1-2 TRBV6-1 CASSEARSGYGYTF TGTGCCAGCAGTGAAGCCCGGTCGGGCTATGGCTACACCTTC
NA TRBD2 TRBJ2-1 TRBV27 CASSFAGGGNEQFF TGTGCCAGCAGTTTTGCGGGAGGGGGCAATGAGCAGTTCTTC
NA NA TRBJ1-1 TRBV6-1 CASSVGITGGWEAFF TGTGCCAGCAGTGTCGGGATTACCGGCGGTTGGGAAGCTTTCTTT
once TRBD2 TRBJ2-5 TRBV4-1 CASSQDTTSWQTQYF TGCGCCAGCAGCCAAGATACGACTAGCTGGCAGACCCAGTACTTC
NA NA TRBJ2-7 TRBV6-7 CANMAGRYEQYF TGTGCCAACATGGCAGGGAGGTACGAGCAGTACTTC
NA NA TRBJ2-1 TRBV28 CASSLTYNEQFF TGTGCCAGCAGTTTGACTTACAATGAGCAGTTCTTC
NA NA TRBJ2-2 TRBV29-1 CSVEGPGTGELFF TGCAGCGTTGAAGGCCCGGGCACCGGGGAGCTGTTTTTT
NA NA TRBJ2-7 TRBV28 CASSFAGDEQYF TGTGCCAGCAGTTTCGCAGGGGACGAGCAGTACTTC
NA NA TRBJ1-1 TRBV19 CASSIVTEAFF TGTGCCAGTAGTATCGTCACTGAAGCTTTCTTT
NA NA TRBJ2-5 TRBV27 CASSLRELETQYF TGTGCCAGCAGTTTAAGGGAGTTGGAGACCCAGTACTTC
few NA TRBJ1-1 TRBV28 CASSFKHNTEAFF TGTGCCAGCAGTTTTAAACATAACACTGAAGCTTTCTTT
NA TRBD1 TRBJ2-7 TRBV9 CASSEGQGIYEQYF TGTGCCAGCAGCGAAGGACAGGGGATCTACGAGCAGTACTTC
NA NA TRBJ1-5 TRBV7-9 CASSFGGNQPQHF TGTGCCAGCAGCTTCGGTGGCAATCAGCCCCAGCATTTT
once NA TRBJ2-1 TRBV6-5 CASSYSSRARQFF TGTGCCAGCAGTTACTCGAGCAGGGCCCGCCAGTTCTTC
few TRBD1 TRBJ2-2 TRBV13 CASSVKTGGGDTGELFF TGTGCCAGCAGCGTCAAGACAGGGGGAGGCGACACCGGGGAGCTGTTTTTT
NA NA TRBJ1-5 TRBV6-1 CASREQGWGYQPQHF TGTGCCAGCAGAGAACAGGGTTGGGGTTATCAGCCCCAGCATTTT
NA NA TRBJ1-1 TRBV18 CASSPPSTVEAFF TGTGCCAGCTCACCACCGTCTACAGTTGAAGCTTTCTTT
NA NA TRBJ1-4 TRBV11-2 CASSLRRQNEKLFF TGTGCCAGCAGCTTACGCAGGCAGAATGAAAAACTGTTTTTT
few NA TRBJ1-1 TRBV23-1 CASKTEIGEAFF TGCGCCAGCAAGACAGAAATCGGGGAAGCTTTCTTT
few NA TRBJ1-5 TRBV6-1 CASVRDSLQPQHF TGTGCCAGCGTTCGGGATTCGCTTCAGCCCCAGCATTTT
NA NA TRBJ2-7 TRBV18 CASSPSPSGYEQYF TGTGCCAGCTCACCATCTCCCTCCGGCTACGAGCAGTACTTC
NA NA TRBJ2-1 TRBV29-1 CSVPTLAIEQFF TGCAGCGTTCCTACGCTAGCCATTGAGCAGTTCTTC
NA NA TRBJ2-1 TRBV6-1 CASSAVFYNEQFF TGTGCCAGCAGTGCGGTCTTCTACAATGAGCAGTTCTTC
once TRBD1 TRBJ1-2 TRBV28 CASRQSGTGGVYGYTF TGTGCCAGCAGACAGAGTGGGACAGGGGGGGTCTATGGCTACACCTTC
NA NA TRBJ1-1 TRBV28 CASSLFGTEAFF TGTGCCAGCAGTTTATTCGGCACTGAAGCTTTCTTT
NA TRBD2 TRBJ2-1 TRBV28 CASSFATSGRANEQFF TGTGCCAGCAGTTTTGCCACTAGCGGGAGGGCTAATGAGCAGTTCTTC
once TRBD2 TRBJ2-5 TRBV2 CASDSGRALKTQYF TGTGCCAGCGACAGCGGGAGGGCCTTGAAGACCCAGTACTTC
once TRBD2 TRBJ2-1 TRBV6-1 CASSKAAGGYNEQFF TGTGCCAGCAGTAAGGCAGCGGGAGGGTACAATGAGCAGTTCTTC
few TRBD1 TRBJ2-4 TRBV6-1 CASSLTGTARGHYF TGTGCCAGCAGTCTGACCGGGACAGCGAGGGGCCACTACTTC
few TRBD2 TRBJ2-2 TRBV28 CASRTGGMNTGELFF TGTGCCAGCAGGACCGGGGGGATGAACACCGGGGAGCTGTTTTTT
NA TRBD2 TRBJ2-7 TRBV30 CAWTGGRDLSSYEQYF TGTGCCTGGACGGGGGGTCGGGACCTCAGCTCCTACGAGCAGTACTTC
NA NA TRBJ1-2 TRBV6-4 CASSDNPGLDTGINGYTF TGTGCCAGCAGTGACAACCCCGGCCTAGATACGGGGATCAATGGCTACACCTTC
NA NA TRBJ1-1 TRBV11-2 CASSTQGNENTEAFF TGTGCCAGCAGCACCCAGGGGAACGAGAACACTGAAGCTTTCTTT
few NA TRBJ1-1 TRBV6-6 CASSPNGGADTEAFF TGTGCCAGCAGCCCAAACGGGGGGGCGGACACTGAAGCTTTCTTT
NA NA TRBJ1-1 TRBV5-1 CASSLDRSRPMNTEAFF TGCGCCAGCAGCTTGGACAGGAGTAGACCAATGAACACTGAAGCTTTCTTT
once NA TRBJ2-5 TRBV19 CASSDHSRETQYF TGTGCCAGTAGTGACCATTCGAGGGAGACCCAGTACTTC
NA TRBD1 TRBJ2-4 TRBV29-1 CSVGGAGGSDIQYF TGCAGCGTTGGCGGGGCAGGGGGCAGTGACATTCAGTACTTC
few NA TRBJ1-5 TRBV29-1 CSVGFQSNQPQHF TGCAGCGTTGGATTCCAGTCCAATCAGCCCCAGCATTTT
few NA TRBJ2-1 TRBV2 CASDYALYNEQFF TGTGCCAGCGACTACGCCCTATACAATGAGCAGTTCTTC
NA NA TRBJ2-5 TRBV7-9 CASSLESKTQYF TGTGCCAGCAGCTTAGAATCCAAGACCCAGTACTTC
NA NA TRBJ2-3 TRBV4-1 CASSQDRLGLTTDTQYF TGCGCCAGCAGCCAAGATAGACTAGGCCTTACCACAGATACGCAGTATTTT